This T cell receptor beta chain was recorded in a study of T cell changes during pregnancy in multiple sclerosis. Measured with immunoSEQ multiplex PCR; TCRdb has only the in-frame clones, and not every one. The sample has 85,000 to 120,000 clones, approximately 90% seen once. The CDR3 length is 14 residues. Germline V gene lookup returns CDR1 SGHTA and CDR2 FQGNSA. Trimming left V 1 base short and J 3 bases short, with 6 bases between. This clone has only one observation. This receptor was obtained from a female donor with multiple sclerosis, enrolled in a pregnancy study. The sequenced sample was peripheral blood, obtained after pregnancy. The chain carries TRBV7-2 and TRBJ2-2; D not resolved. The CDR3 region has the DNA TGTGCCAGCAGCTTAGGGGCTTACACCGGGGAGCTGTTTTTT. As protein: CASSLGAYTGELFF.